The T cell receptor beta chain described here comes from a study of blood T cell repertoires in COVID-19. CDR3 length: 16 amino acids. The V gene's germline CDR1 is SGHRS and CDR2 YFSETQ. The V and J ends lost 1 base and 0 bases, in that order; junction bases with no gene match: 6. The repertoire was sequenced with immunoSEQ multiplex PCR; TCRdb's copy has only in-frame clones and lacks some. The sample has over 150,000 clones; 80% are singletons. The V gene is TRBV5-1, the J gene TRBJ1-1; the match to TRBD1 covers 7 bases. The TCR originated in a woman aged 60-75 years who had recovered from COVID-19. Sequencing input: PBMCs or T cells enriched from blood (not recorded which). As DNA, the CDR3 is TGCGCCAGCAGCTTGAGATCGGGACAGCTGAACACTGAAGCTTTCTTT. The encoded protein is CASSLRSGQLNTEAFF.